This TCR beta chain was obtained from a study of beta chain features in type 1 diabetes (dated by TCRdb to the late 2010s). Notes on the research overall: Patients and healthy donors did not differ in mean age, gender distribution, total cell number or subset yield. A total of roughly 99,000,000 sorted cells were examined across all samples, and the number of cells per subset was strongly correlated with RNA yield. The study compared the TCRB repertoires of sorted circulating CD4+ T cell subsets in recently diagnosed type 1 diabetes patients with those in matched healthy donors. Naive and central memory subsets were obtained from all 30 or so donors, but regulatory and stem cell-like memory subsets were isolated from only 8 patients and about 8 healthy donors.

Each donor gave one peripheral blood draw, around 100 mL on average, collected into heparinised tubes. Naive, central memory, regulatory and stem cell-like memory CD4+ T cells were sorted on a BD FACSAria II using a panel including CD45RO, CCR7, CD25, CD127, CD95 and CD27. Purity was above 95% for every sorted population. PBMCs were isolated immediately by Lymphoprep density gradient centrifugation and stained directly without culture. To minimize batch effects, samples were stained and sorted in pairs, one healthy donor with one patient per experiment. Only a few counts were recorded for this clone. Its antigen is not yet known. Per-base qualities were not stored, and no clone one base away is much larger. Study-level results and caveats: A moderate but significant shortening of TCRB CDR3 length was observed in type 1 diabetes patients in all four CD4+ subsets. Fewer insertions and more nucleotide deletions at VDJ recombination sites were observed in patients with type 1 diabetes, implying thymic rearrangement abnormalities. Because cDNA was sequenced instead of genomic DNA, highly expressing activated cells could be over-represented, though the groups showed no difference in activation or CD3 levels. Because the HLA sub-analyses included only small numbers of individuals, any influence of HLA type on TCRB rearrangement was left unresolved. Naive, central memory and regulatory TCRB repertoires appeared to be more alike among patients than among healthy donors. Shorter templates might be favored by PCR, yet because patient and control samples were amplified and corrected together, any such skew would affect both groups equally.

The entire amount of isolated RNA was reverse transcribed using the High Capacity cDNA Reverse Transcription Kit, so the sequenced TCRB transcripts were expressed ones. Deep immunoSEQ sequencing was performed on naive, central memory and regulatory T cell samples, with an average of roughly 3.3 million total reads per sample. Sorted cells were lysed in RLT buffer and RNA was extracted with DNase-treated RNeasy Micro or Mini kits, depending on cell number. Each cell subset was processed on its own to prevent cross-contamination, while patient and healthy donor samples were processed together. The immunoSEQ multiplex PCR was used to amplify TCRB sequences from cDNA, generating 87-bp fragments that spanned the CDR3 region. Amplicons were sequenced on the Illumina HiSeq platform. Per the source publication's procedure: Synthetic template baselines were used to correct PCR bias computationally, reads within Hamming distance 2 were collapsed together, and singletons that could not be merged were discarded. Reads were aligned against IMGT so that V, D and J genes, CDR3 length and insertions or deletions at six rearrangement sites could be assigned. Within each subset, clonotype counts were normalized to the number of sorted cells before true diversity and Gini coefficients were calculated with the tcR R package. Repertoire sharing was quantified using the overlap coefficient calculated on TCRB nucleotide sequences. Out-of-frame TCRB sequences from naive cells were analyzed to stand in for the pre-selection repertoire. Here the immuneACCESS table is served through TCRdb, limited to in-frame sequences with V and J called. Missing clones are a known gap in these copies; in checked studies unresolved V genes cover under half, and the rest lacks a known reason. V and J calls and clone size are copied from that table; D and trimming were computed from the DNA. The table for this sample lists hundreds of thousands of clones; over 25% of them were counted only once. The ten top clones hold about 0.06% of the sample.

Sequencing was carried out using naive CD4+ T cells from blood. The intended sense of this specimen's cell subset or site label: true naive CD4+ T cells. The source of this sequence is a young man in good health.

The nucleotide sequence reads as follows: TGTGCCAGCAGTGAGGGGTTCGGCTACACCTTC. It codes for CASSEGFGYTF. This chain joins TRBV25-1 to TRBJ1-2, with the D gene too uncertain to name. Trimming takes 3 bases from V and 8 bases from J, and the germline ends sit 7 bases apart. Looking up the germline V gene yields CDR1 MGHDK and CDR2 SYGVNS. The CDR3 has 11 amino acids, counting the end cysteine and phenylalanine. Only the CDR3 DNA is retained, 33 bases long and in frame from the first base.